Sequencing of this T cell receptor beta chain was carried out in a study of OX40 agonist ivuxolimab in advanced cancers. The wider study: A mean age of about 59 years, range about 20 to 90, was recorded, and roughly 80% were male. Study-wide results and limits: In the 0.1 to 3.0 mg/kg range, CD4+ and CD8+ blood T cells had expanded clonally by week 6. Researchers did not determine the expanded peripheral T cells' antigen specificity.

TCRdb's table, derived via immunoSEQ multiplex PCR, lists solely in-frame clones and lacks some. The table has 35,000 to 45,000 clones, approximately 86% seen once. This clone has more than one count but fewer than ten. Its specificity is not known. Patients who had autoimmune disease history or got systemic immunosuppression were left out. The sequence derives from an adult with an advanced solid tumor such as melanoma, head and neck, liver or kidney cancer. Specimen: CD4+ or CD8+ T cells sorted from blood, collected in a trial of the OX40 agonist ivuxolimab.

The CDR3 loop reads CASSFRQHTEAFF. Here the CDR3 DNA reads TGCGCCAGCAGCTTCAGACAGCACACTGAAGCTTTCTTT. This rearrangement joins TRBV5-1 to TRBJ1-1, with D tentatively TRBD1 (5 bases). Trimming stripped 2 bases from V and 3 bases from J, with 8 bases between. The CDR3 is 13 amino acids. Germline CDR1 reads SGHRS; CDR2 reads YFSETQ.